The TCR beta chain described here comes from a study of regulatory T cells in long-lasting Graves disease. Time point denoted: newly diagnosed GD, antithyroid drugs for less than 3 months. Construction of the TCR library relied on RNA isolated from PBMCs. This CDR3 contains 14 residues. Trimming took 6 bases from V and 1 from J, leaving 12 bases between them. The V gene's germline CDR1 is MNHEY and CDR2 SMNVEV (reference sequence). This clonotype was counted many times. Building of the TCR beta libraries involved iRepertoire HTBI primers and Arm-PCR of CDR3 regions. One entry per CDR3 protein results from TCRdb running MiXCR on the multiplex PCR reads. The table shows 350,000 to 450,000 distinct CDR3 sequences, with approximately 16% occurring only once. These data also featured in a second study, about T cells in Graves' hyperthyroidism and ophthalmopathy.

The sequencing here drew on peripheral blood mononuclear cells (PBMCs), taken at new diagnosis, from a patient treated with antithyroid drugs. The receptor was derived from a woman in her thirties or forties with Graves disease. The genes are TRBV27 and TRBJ1-1, with D maybe TRBD1 (6 bases). CDR3 nucleotides: TGTGCCAGCAGCCCCAGGGGAGGGAACACTGAAGCTTTCTTT. Amino acid sequence: CASSPRGGNTEAFF.